Each of the 20 T cell receptor beta chains below was sequenced from the same sample in a study of T cell responses to AZD1222 COVID-19 vaccine. Sequencing used immunoSEQ multiplex PCR; TCRdb keeps in-frame clones, though not all of them. The sample holds about 160,000 clones, about nine tenths seen once. The sample consisted of peripheral blood, taken 28 days after the second AZD1222 dose. The receptors were gathered from an adult who received the AZD1222 COVID-19 vaccine.

J is TRBJ2-7 and V is TRBV4-1; 9 nucleotides line up with TRBD1. The CDR3 loop spans 17 amino acids. The V and J ends lost 0 bases and 6 bases, in that order; junction bases with no gene match: 12. The V gene's germline CDR1 is MGHRA and CDR2 YSYEKL. The CDR3 sequence is CASSQEYRTGASLEQYF. The CDR3 nucleotides read TGCGCCAGCAGCCAAGAATATAGGACAGGGGCCTCTCTCGAGCAGTACTTC.

V gene TRBV6-5 combines with J gene TRBJ2-1; maybe TRBD2 (5 bases). Germline V gives CDR1 MNHEY, CDR2 SVGAGI. This CDR3 comprises 15 residues. Trimming removed 6 bases from V and 4 bases from J, with 16 bases in between. The CDR3 loop reads CASRESEGTYNEQFF. In DNA form, the CDR3 reads TGTGCCAGCAGGGAGTCTGAGGGTACTTACAATGAGCAGTTCTTC.

This clone was counted only a few times. This chain joins TRBV19 and TRBJ2-5; 9 bases are shared with TRBD2. The V gene's germline CDR1 is LNHDA and CDR2 SQIVND (reference sequence). The CDR3 sequence is 15 residues long. Trimming took 5 bases from V and 9 from J; bases not matched to a gene: 13. DNA for the CDR3: TGTGCCAGTAGTCCCCTGCGGACTAGCGCGGTGCCCCAGTACTTC. Protein product: CASSPLRTSAVPQYF.

This chain uses TRBV18 with TRBJ2-1; 8 positions match TRBD2. V gave up 3 bases and J gave up 10 bases; unmatched junction bases: 11. This CDR3 has 15 residues. Germline V gene sequence: CDR1 KGHSH, CDR2 LQKENI. CDR3 amino acids: CASSPASGSQGEQFF. CDR3 bases: TGTGCCAGCTCACCCGCTAGCGGGTCTCAGGGGGAGCAGTTCTTC.

V gene TRBV10-1 combines with J gene TRBJ2-7; D may be TRBD1 (6 bases). The CDR3 loop spans 13 amino acids. Germline V gene lookup returns CDR1 WNHNN and CDR2 SYGVQD (reference sequence). V gave up 3 bases and J gave up 2 bases, with 8 bases separating them. This CDR3 reads CASSEGTTYEQYF. CDR3 DNA sequence: TGCGCCAGCAGTGAAGGGACAACCTACGAGCAGTACTTC.

The J gene is TRBJ1-5, the V gene TRBV19, with D unclear. Germline V gives CDR1 LNHDA, CDR2 SQIVND (reference sequence). V gave up 7 bases and J gave up 5 bases, with 15 bases separating them. This CDR3 spans 14 amino acids. CDR3 nucleotide sequence: TGTGCCAGTACCGAGGACCCGACCGATCAGCCCCAGCATTTT. Protein sequence: CASTEDPTDQPQHF.

The chain uses TRBV18 and TRBJ1-3, with D uncertain. This CDR3 spans 12 amino acids. Looked up from germline, CDR1 is KGHSH and CDR2 is LQKENI. V was trimmed by 3 bases and J by 4 bases, leaving 4 bases between them. CDR3 residues: CASSPVGNTIYF. CDR3 coding DNA: TGTGCCAGCTCACCTGTAGGAAACACCATATATTTT.

In DNA form, the CDR3 reads TGTGCCAGCAGTGCCGGGCCGGACAATCAGCCCCAGCATTTT. Protein sequence: CASSAGPDNQPQHF. The chain uses TRBV2 and TRBJ1-5; no definite D call. This CDR3 comprises 14 residues. V lost 4 bases and J lost 3, with 10 bases in between. CDR1 and CDR2 from the germline V gene are SNHLY and FYNNEI. The full variable domain, with the rest looked up from reference TRBV2 and TRBJ1-5, is EPEVTQTPSHQVTQMGQEVILRCVPISNHLYFYWYRQILGQKVEFLVSFYNNEISEKSEIFDDQFSVERPDGSNFTLKIRSTKLEDSAMYFCASSAGPDNQPQHFGDGTRLSIL.

The rearrangement links TRBV3-1 (or the pseudogene TRBV3-2) to TRBJ1-3, with D tentatively TRBD1 (6 bases). This CDR3 spans 15 amino acids. V dropped 4 bases and J dropped 2 bases, with 12 bases sitting between them. Germline V gene data show CDR1 as LGHDT and CDR2 as YNNKEL (reference sequence). The CDR3 loop reads CASSPTGTPGNTIYF. CDR3 in DNA: TGTGCCAGCAGCCCTACAGGGACCCCTGGAAACACCATATATTTT.

A single count supports this clone. CDR3 region: CASSQGDFLTGELFF. CDR3 DNA sequence: TGTGCCAGCAGCCAAGGGGACTTTTTAACCGGGGAGCTGTTTTTT. The chain employs TRBV3-1 (or the pseudogene TRBV3-2) and TRBJ2-2; TRBD2 might be the D (6 bases). Germline V gene lookup returns CDR1 LGHDT and CDR2 YNNKEL (reference sequence). The CDR3 has 15 amino acids. Trimming stripped 1 base from V and 5 bases from J, with 11 bases between.

This clone occurred once. V and J are TRBV27 and TRBJ1-1, with 9 bases aligning to TRBD1. Trimming at V came to 6 bases and at J to 8 bases, leaving 4 bases not matched to a gene. CDR1 and CDR2 (germline): MNHEY, SMNVEV (reference sequence). This CDR3 has 12 amino acids. In DNA form, the CDR3 reads TGTGCCAGCAGGCCGGGACAGGGAGAAGCTTTCTTT. Amino acids: CASRPGQGEAFF.

The genes are TRBV29-1 and TRBJ1-1; the D gene is possibly TRBD1 (5 bases). There are 14 residues in the CDR3. The germline V and J ends were trimmed by 7 bases and 3 bases, with 18 bases remaining between them. Germline V lookup: CDR1 SQVTM, CDR2 ANQGSEA. The CDR3 nucleotides are TGCAGCGCGCGATTGGGAGGGGCGCACACTGAAGCTTTCTTT. Translating gives CSARLGGAHTEAFF.

This chain connects TRBV19 to TRBJ1-2; D perhaps matches TRBD1 (6 bases). The CDR3 loop spans 15 amino acids. The V gene's germline CDR1 is LNHDA and CDR2 SQIVND (reference sequence). V was trimmed by 3 bases and J by 2 bases, leaving 13 bases between them. The CDR3 bases are TGTGCCAGTAGTATCCTGTTTACAGGGAACTATGGCTACACCTTC. Its translation: CASSILFTGNYGYTF.

CDR3 protein: CASSISRGLTDTQYF. The CDR3 DNA reads TGTGCCAGTAGTATCTCGCGGGGTTTAACAGATACGCAGTATTTT. The rearrangement uses TRBV19 and TRBJ2-3; a weak D match, TRBD2 (6 bases). Germline V gives CDR1 LNHDA, CDR2 SQIVND (reference sequence). Trimming left V 3 bases short and J 3 bases short, with 13 bases between. The CDR3 covers 15 residues.

This rearrangement joins TRBV25-1 to TRBJ2-3; 7 bases are a match to TRBD2. V dropped 4 bases and J dropped 0; count of bases not matched to a gene: 13. CDR1 is MGHDK and CDR2 is SYGVNS in the germline V gene. The CDR3 has 18 residues. CDR3 in amino acids: CASSGQGLDISSTDTQYF. CDR3 nucleotide sequence: TGTGCCAGCAGTGGTCAAGGACTAGACATCTCTAGCACAGATACGCAGTATTTT. Filled out from reference TRBV25-1 and TRBJ2-3, the complete variable domain reads EADIYQTPRYLVIGTGKKITLECSQTMGHDKMYWYQQDPGMELHLIHYSYGVNSTEKGDLSSESTVSRIRTEHFPLTLESARPSHTSQYLCASSGQGLDISSTDTQYFGPGTRLTVL.

V and J are TRBV11-2 and TRBJ1-2; no clear D gene. Trimming cost V 2 bases and J 2 bases, with 6 bases left between them. Germline lookup yields CDR1 SGHAT and CDR2 FQNNGV. The CDR3 has 13 residues. CDR3 sequence: CASSLKQNYGYTF. The CDR3 DNA reads TGTGCCAGCAGCTTAAAGCAGAACTATGGCTACACCTTC.

This chain connects TRBV11-2 to TRBJ1-4; 7 nucleotides align to TRBD1. With 4 bases clipped from V and 0 bases from J, the junction kept 2 bases outside the gene matches. Per the germline V gene, CDR1 is SGHAT and CDR2 is FQNNGV. This CDR3 is 15 amino acids long. The CDR3 DNA reads TGTGCCAGCAGCTCCCAGGGGGCAACTAATGAAAAACTGTTTTTT. Translating gives CASSSQGATNEKLFF.

The rearrangement joins TRBV29-1 to TRBJ1-2; D perhaps matches TRBD1 (5 bases). Trimming took off 5 bases at V and 0 bases at J, with 13 bases between the two ends. CDR3 length: 14 residues. The germline V gene encodes CDR1 SQVTM and CDR2 ANQGSEA. The CDR3 loop is CSVPTGGANYGYTF. CDR3 coding DNA: TGCAGCGTTCCCACCGGGGGAGCTAACTATGGCTACACCTTC.

This clone was recorded once. The V and J genes are TRBV7-9 and TRBJ2-1, with 7 bases that match TRBD2. Trimming cost V 4 bases and J 0 bases; bases outside gene matches: 6. From germline, CDR1 is SEHNR and CDR2 FQNEAQ (reference sequence). The CDR3 totals 16 residues. The CDR3: CASSSASGGSYNEQFF. CDR3 nucleotides: TGTGCCAGCAGCTCGGCTAGCGGAGGCTCCTACAATGAGCAGTTCTTC. The whole variable domain, filled in from reference TRBV7-9 and TRBJ2-1, reads DTGVSQNPRHKITKRGQNVTFRCDPISEHNRLYWYRQTLGQGPEFLTYFQNEAQLEKSRLLSDRFSAERPKGSFSTLEIQRTEQGDSAMYLCASSSASGGSYNEQFFGPGTRLTVL.

This sequence joins TRBV7-9 and TRBJ2-3, with 7 bases aligning to TRBD2. Germline V gene sequence: CDR1 SEHNR, CDR2 FQNEAQ (reference sequence). V lost 1 base and J lost 6; bases outside the gene matches: 13. The CDR3 sequence is 17 residues long. The CDR3 is CASSLESWTRDRDTQYF. For the CDR3, the DNA is TGTGCCAGCAGCTTAGAATCCTGGACTAGGGACCGGGATACGCAGTATTTT.